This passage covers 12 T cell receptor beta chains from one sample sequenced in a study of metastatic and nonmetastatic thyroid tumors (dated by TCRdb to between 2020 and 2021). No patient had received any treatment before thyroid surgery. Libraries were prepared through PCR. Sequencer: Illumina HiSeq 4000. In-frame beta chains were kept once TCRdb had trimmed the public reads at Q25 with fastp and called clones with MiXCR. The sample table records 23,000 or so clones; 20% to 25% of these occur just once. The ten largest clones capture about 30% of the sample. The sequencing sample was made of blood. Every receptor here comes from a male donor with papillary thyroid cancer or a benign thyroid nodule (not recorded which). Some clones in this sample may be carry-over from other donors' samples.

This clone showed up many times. CDR3 in amino acids: CASRLTTNYGYTF. The CDR3 DNA follows: TGCGCCAGCAGATTGACTACTAACTATGGCTACACCTTC. The chain links TRBV5-1 to TRBJ1-2; D is ambiguous. Trimming shortened V by 5 bases and J by 0 bases, and 8 bases separated the two germline ends. The CDR3 contains 13 residues. Germline assignment: CDR1 SGHRS and CDR2 YFSETQ.

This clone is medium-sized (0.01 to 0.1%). This chain's CDR3 is CASSQNLATEQYF. The CDR3 DNA is TGCGCCAGCAGCCAAAACCTAGCAACCGAGCAGTACTTC. The gene calls are TRBV4-1 and TRBJ2-7; maybe TRBD2 (5 bases). Germline values: CDR1 MGHRA, CDR2 YSYEKL. The ends were cut back, 2 bases at V and 6 bases at J, with 11 bases in the middle. This CDR3 spans 13 amino acids.

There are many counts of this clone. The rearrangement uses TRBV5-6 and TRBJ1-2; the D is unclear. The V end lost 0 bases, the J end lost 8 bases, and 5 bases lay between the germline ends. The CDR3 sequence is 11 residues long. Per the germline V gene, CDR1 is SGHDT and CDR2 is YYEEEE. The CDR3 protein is CASSLAGGYTF. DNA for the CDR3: TGTGCCAGCAGCTTGGCGGGCGGCTACACCTTC.

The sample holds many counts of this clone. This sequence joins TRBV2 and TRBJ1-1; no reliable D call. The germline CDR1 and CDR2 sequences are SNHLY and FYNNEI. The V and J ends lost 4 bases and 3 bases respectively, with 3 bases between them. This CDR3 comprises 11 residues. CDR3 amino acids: CASSGDTEAFF. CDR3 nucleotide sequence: TGTGCCAGCAGTGGGGACACTGAAGCTTTCTTT.

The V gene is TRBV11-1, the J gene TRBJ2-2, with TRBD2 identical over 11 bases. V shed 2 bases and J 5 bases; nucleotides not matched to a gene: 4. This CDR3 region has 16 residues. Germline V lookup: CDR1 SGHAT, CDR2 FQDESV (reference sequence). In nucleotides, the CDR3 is TGTGCCAGCAGCTTACTACTAGCGGGAGTGACCGGGGAGCTGTTTTTT. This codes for CASSLLLAGVTGELFF.

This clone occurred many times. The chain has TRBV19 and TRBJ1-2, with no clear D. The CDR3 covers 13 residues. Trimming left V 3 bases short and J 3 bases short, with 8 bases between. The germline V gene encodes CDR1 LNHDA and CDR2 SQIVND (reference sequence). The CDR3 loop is CASSMGGYYGYTF. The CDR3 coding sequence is TGTGCCAGTAGTATGGGCGGCTACTATGGCTACACCTTC.

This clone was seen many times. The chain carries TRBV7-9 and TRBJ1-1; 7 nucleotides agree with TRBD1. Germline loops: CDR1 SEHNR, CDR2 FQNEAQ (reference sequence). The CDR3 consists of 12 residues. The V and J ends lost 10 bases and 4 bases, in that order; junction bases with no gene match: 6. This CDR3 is CATKTGSTEAFF. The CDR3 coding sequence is TGTGCCACCAAGACAGGGAGCACTGAAGCTTTCTTT. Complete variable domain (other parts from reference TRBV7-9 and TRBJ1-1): DTGVSQNPRHKITKRGQNVTFRCDPISEHNRLYWYRQTLGQGPEFLTYFQNEAQLEKSRLLSDRFSAERPKGSFSTLEIQRTEQGDSAMYLCATKTGSTEAFFGQGTRLTVV.

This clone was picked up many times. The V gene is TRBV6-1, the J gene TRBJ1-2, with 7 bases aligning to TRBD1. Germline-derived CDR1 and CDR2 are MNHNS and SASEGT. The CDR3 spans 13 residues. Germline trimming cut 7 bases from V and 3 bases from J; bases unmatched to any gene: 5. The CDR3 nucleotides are TGTGCCAGCACCTCGGGACAGCACTATGGCTACACCTTC. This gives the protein CASTSGQHYGYTF.

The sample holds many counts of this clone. The CDR3 loop reads CASSFKREWDTQYF. The CDR3 DNA is TGTGCCAGCAGTTTCAAGCGGGAGTGGGATACGCAGTATTTT. The chain carries TRBV5-6 and TRBJ2-3, with 8 bases that match TRBD2. Per germline, CDR1 SGHDT and CDR2 YYEEEE. J gave up 6 bases and V 5 bases, and 8 bases lay outside the gene matches. The length of the CDR3 is 14 residues.

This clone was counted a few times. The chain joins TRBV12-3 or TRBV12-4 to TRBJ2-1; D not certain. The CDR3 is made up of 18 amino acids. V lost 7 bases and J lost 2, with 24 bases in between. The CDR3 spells CASNSHLPRGETYNEQFF. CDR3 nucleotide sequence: TGTGCCAGCAATTCGCACTTACCCCGCGGAGAAACCTACAATGAGCAGTTCTTC.

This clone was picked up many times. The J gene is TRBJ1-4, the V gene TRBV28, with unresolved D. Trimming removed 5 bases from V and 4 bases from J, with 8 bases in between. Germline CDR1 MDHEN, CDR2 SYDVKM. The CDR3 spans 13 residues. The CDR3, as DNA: TGTGCCAGCAGTCGGGATGATAATGAAAAACTGTTTTTT. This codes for CASSRDDNEKLFF.

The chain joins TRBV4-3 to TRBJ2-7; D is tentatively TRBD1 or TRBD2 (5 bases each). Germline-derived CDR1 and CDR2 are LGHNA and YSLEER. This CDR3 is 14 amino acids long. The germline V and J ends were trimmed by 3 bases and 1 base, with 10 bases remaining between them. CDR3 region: CASSQGVQSYEQYF. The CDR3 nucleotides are TGCGCCAGCAGCCAGGGGGTACAATCCTACGAGCAGTACTTC.